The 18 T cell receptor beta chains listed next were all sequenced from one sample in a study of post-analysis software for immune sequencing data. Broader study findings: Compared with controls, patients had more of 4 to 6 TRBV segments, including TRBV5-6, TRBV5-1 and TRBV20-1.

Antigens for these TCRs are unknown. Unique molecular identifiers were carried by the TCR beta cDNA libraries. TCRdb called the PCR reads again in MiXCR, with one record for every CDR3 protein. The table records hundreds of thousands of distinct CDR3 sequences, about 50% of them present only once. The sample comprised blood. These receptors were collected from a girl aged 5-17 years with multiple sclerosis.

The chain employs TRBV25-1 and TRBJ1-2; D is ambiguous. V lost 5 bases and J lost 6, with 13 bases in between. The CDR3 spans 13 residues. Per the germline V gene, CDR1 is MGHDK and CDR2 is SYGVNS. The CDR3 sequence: CASSPGIEDGYTF. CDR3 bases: TGTGCCAGCAGTCCGGGGATTGAAGATGGCTACACCTTC.

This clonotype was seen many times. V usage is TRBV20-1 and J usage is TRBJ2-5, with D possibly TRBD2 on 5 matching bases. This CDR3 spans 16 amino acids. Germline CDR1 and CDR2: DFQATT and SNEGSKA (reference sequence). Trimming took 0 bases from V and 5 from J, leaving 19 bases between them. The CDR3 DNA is TGCAGTGCTAGAGACCTGGAGGCAGCGAGGGTCGAGACCCAGTACTTC. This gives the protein CSARDLEAARVETQYF.

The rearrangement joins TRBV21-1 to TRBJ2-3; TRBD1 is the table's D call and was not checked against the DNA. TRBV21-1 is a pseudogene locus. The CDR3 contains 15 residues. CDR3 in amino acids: CASSKENGRWDTQYF. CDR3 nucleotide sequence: TGTGCCAGCAGCAAAGAAAACGGGCGTTGGGATACGCAGTATTTT.

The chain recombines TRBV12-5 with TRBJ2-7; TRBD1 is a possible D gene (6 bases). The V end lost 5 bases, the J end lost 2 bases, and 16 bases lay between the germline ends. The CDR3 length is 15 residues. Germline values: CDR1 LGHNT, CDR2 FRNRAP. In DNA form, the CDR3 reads TGTGCTAGTGGTCCCACACAGGGTTTCGCCTACGAGCAGTACTTC. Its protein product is CASGPTQGFAYEQYF.

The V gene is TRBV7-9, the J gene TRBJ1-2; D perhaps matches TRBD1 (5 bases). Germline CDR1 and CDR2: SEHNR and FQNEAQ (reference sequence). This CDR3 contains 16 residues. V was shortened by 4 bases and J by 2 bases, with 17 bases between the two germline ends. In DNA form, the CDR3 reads TGTGCCAGCAGCTCAGGGCGCGTACGGACGAACTATGGCTACACCTTC. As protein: CASSSGRVRTNYGYTF. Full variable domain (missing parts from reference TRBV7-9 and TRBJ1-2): DTGVSQNPRHKITKRGQNVTFRCDPISEHNRLYWYRQTLGQGPEFLTYFQNEAQLEKSRLLSDRFSAERPKGSFSTLEIQRTEQGDSAMYLCASSSGRVRTNYGYTFGSGTRLTVV.

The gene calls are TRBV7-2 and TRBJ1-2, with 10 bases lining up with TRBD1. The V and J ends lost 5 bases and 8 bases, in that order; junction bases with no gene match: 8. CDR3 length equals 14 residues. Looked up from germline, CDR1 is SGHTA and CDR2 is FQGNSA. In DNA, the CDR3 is TGTGCCAGCAGCCCTAGACAGGGGGCGATCGGCTACACCTTC. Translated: CASSPRQGAIGYTF.

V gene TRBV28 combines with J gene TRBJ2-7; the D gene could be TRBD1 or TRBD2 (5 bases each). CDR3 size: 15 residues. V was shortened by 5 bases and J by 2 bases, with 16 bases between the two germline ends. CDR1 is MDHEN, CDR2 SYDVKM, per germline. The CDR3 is CASSPAGTLAYEQYF. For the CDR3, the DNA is TGTGCCAGCAGTCCGGCCGGGACGCTAGCCTACGAGCAGTACTTC. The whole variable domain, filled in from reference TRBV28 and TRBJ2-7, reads DVKVTQSSRYLVKRTGEKVFLECVQDMDHENMFWYRQDPGLGLRLIYFSYDVKMKEKGDIPEGYSVSREKKERFSLILESASTNQTSMYLCASSPAGTLAYEQYFGPGTRLTVT.

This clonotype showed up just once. CDR3 DNA sequence: TGCGCCAGCAGCTTGGATGGGGCGCCGCGTGGAAACACCATATATTTT. This sequence encodes CASSLDGAPRGNTIYF. The J gene is TRBJ1-3, the V gene TRBV5-1, with D possibly matching TRBD1 (5 bases). CDR1 is SGHRS, CDR2 YFSETQ, per germline. V was shortened by 0 bases and J by 3 bases, with 13 bases between the two germline ends. The CDR3 is 16 amino acids.

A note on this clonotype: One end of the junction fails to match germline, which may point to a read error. The CDR3 sequence: CASSLAITGAGANVLTF. DNA for the CDR3: TGCGCCAGCAGCCTGGCCATAACAGGGGCTGGGGCCAACGTCCTGACTTTC. The V call is TRBV7-9, the J call TRBJ2-6; 7 bases agree with TRBD1. Germline V gene sequence: CDR1 SEHNR, CDR2 FQNEAQ (reference sequence). The CDR3 totals 17 residues. Combining the CDR3 with reference TRBV7-9 and TRBJ2-6 gives the whole variable domain DTGVSQNPRHKITKRGQNVTFRCDPISEHNRLYWYRQTLGQGPEFLTYFQNEAQLEKSRLLSDRFSAERPKGSFSTLEIQRTEQGDSAMYLCASSLAITGAGANVLTFGAGSRLTVL.

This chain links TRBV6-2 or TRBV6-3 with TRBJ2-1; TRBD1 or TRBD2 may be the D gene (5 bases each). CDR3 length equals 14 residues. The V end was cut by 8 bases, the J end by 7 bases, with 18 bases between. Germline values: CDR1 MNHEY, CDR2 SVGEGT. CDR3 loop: CASGNRDHKNEQFF. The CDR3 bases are TGTGCCAGCGGCAATCGGGACCATAAGAATGAGCAGTTCTTC.

CDR3 loop: CASSQDQGPYGYTF. As DNA, the CDR3 is TGTGCCAGCAGCCAAGATCAGGGTCCCTATGGCTACACCTTC. The J gene is TRBJ1-2, the V gene TRBV14; D is possibly TRBD1 (5 bases). Per the germline V gene, CDR1 is SGHDN and CDR2 is FVKESK. The CDR3 is 14 amino acids. V was pared by 0 bases and J by 4 bases, with 9 bases between.

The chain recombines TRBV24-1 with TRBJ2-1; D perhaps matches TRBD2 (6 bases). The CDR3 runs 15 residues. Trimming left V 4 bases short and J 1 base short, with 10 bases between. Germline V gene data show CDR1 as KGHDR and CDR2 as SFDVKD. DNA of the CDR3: TGTGCCACCAGTGACGGGGGACGGTCCTACAATGAGCAGTTCTTC. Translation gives CATSDGGRSYNEQFF.

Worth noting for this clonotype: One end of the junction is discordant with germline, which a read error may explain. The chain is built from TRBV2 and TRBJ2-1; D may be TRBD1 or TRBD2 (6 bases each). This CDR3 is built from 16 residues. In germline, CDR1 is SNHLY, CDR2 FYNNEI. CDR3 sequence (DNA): TGTGCTAGCAGTGCCCCGGGGGCGGGGCTTTACAATGAGCAGTTCTTC. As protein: CASSAPGAGLYNEQFF.

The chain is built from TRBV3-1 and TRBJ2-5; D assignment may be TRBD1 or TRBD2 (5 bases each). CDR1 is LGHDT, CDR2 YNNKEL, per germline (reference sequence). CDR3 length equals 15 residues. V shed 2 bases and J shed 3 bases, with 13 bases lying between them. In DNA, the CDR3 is TGTGCCAGCAGCCAACGTCGGCAGGGAGAAGAGACCCAGTACTTC. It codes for CASSQRRQGEETQYF.

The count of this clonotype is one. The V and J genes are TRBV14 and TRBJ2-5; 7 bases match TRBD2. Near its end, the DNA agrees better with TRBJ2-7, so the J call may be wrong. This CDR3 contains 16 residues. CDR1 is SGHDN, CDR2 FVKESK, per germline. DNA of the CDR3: TGTGCCAGCAGCCAAGATTGGGCTAGCGGTTTCAGCGAGCAGTACTTC. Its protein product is CASSQDWASGFSEQYF.

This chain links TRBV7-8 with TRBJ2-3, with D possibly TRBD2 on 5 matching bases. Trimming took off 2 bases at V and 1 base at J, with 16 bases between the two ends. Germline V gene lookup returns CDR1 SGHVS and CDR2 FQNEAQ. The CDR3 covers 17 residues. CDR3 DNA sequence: TGTGCCAGCAGCTTACCAGGCGAGGATAGCGGCACAGATACGCAGTATTTT. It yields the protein CASSLPGEDSGTDTQYF.

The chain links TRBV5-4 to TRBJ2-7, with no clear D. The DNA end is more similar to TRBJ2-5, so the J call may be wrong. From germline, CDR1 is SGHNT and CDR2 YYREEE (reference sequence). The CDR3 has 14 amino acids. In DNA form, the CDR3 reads TGTGCCAGCAGCTTGTTTCTGGGTGGGGAGACCCAGTACTTC. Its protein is CASSLFLGGETQYF.

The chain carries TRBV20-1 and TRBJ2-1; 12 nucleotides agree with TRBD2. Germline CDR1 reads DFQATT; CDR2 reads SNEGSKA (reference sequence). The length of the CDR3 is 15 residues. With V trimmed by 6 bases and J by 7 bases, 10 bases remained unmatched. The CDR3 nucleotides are TGCAGTGCCCCCCTACTAGCGGGAGGAATAAATGAGCAGTTCTTC. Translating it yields CSAPLLAGGINEQFF.